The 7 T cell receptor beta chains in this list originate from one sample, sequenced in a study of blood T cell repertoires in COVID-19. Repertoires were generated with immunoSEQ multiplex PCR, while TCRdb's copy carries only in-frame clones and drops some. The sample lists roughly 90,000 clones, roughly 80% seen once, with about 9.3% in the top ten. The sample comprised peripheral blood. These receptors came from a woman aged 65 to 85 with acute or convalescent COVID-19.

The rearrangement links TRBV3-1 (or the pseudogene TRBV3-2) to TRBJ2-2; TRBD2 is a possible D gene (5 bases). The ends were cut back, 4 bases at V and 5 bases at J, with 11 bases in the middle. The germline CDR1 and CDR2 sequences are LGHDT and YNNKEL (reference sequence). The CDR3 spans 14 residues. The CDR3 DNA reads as TGTGCCAGCAGCCCCCCATCGGGGACCGGGGAGCTGTTTTTT. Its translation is CASSPPSGTGELFF.

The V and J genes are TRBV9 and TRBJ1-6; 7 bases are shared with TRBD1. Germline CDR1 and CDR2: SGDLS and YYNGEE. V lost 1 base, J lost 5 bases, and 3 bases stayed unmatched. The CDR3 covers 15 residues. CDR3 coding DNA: TGTGCCAGCAGCGTATCCGGGACAGATAATTCACCCCTCCACTTT. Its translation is CASSVSGTDNSPLHF.

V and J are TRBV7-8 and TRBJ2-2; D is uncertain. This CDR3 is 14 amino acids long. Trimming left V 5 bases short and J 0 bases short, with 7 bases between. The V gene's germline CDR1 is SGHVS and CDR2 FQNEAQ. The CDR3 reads CASSPTTNTGELFF. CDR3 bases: TGTGCCAGCAGCCCGACAACGAACACCGGGGAGCTGTTTTTT.

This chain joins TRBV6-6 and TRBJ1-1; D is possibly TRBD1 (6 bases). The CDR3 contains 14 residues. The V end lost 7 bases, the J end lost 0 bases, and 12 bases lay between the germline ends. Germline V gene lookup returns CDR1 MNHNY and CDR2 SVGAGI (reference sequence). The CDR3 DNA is TGTGCCAGCAATCGAGGGGGGGTGAACACTGAAGCTTTCTTT. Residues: CASNRGGVNTEAFF.

CDR3 loop: CATIDSSYEQYF. The CDR3 bases are TGTGCCACCATCGACAGTTCCTACGAGCAGTACTTC. This chain connects TRBV7-9 to TRBJ2-7; D may be TRBD1 (5 bases). The V gene lost 10 bases and the J gene lost 1 base, with 11 bases spanning the gap. Germline values: CDR1 SEHNR, CDR2 FQNEAQ (reference sequence). This CDR3 comprises 12 residues.

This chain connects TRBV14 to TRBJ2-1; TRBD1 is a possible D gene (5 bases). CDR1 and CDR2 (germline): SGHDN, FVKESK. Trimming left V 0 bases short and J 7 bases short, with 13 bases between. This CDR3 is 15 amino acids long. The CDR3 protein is CASSQDWQGLNEQFF. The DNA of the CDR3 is TGTGCCAGCAGCCAAGATTGGCAGGGCCTTAATGAGCAGTTCTTC.

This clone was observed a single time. The CDR3 is CASSTKETQYF. In nucleotides, the CDR3 is TGCGCCAGCAGCACAAAAGAGACCCAGTACTTC. The V call is TRBV5-1, the J call TRBJ2-5; D is undetermined. CDR1 and CDR2 (germline): SGHRS, YFSETQ. V lost 4 bases to trimming and J lost 3 bases, with 4 bases between them. The CDR3 spans 11 residues.